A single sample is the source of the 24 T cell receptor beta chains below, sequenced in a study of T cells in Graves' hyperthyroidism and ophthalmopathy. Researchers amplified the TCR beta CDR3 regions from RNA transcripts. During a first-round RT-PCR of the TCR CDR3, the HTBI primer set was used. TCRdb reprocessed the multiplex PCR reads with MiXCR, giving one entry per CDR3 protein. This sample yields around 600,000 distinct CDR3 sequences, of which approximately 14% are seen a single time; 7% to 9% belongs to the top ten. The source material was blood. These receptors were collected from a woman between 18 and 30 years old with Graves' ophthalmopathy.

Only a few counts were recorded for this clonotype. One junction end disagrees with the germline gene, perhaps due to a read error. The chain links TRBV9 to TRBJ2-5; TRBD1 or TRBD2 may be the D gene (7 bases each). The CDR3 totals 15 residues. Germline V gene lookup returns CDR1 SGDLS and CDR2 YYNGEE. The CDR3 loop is CASSVAGGGQEAQYF. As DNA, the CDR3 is TGTGCCAGCAGCGTAGCAGGGGGAGGGCAAGAGGCCCAGTACTTC.

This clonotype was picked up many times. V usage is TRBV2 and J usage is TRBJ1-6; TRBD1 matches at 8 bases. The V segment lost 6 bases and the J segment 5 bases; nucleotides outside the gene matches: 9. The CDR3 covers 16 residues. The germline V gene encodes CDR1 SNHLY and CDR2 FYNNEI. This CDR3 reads CASRREGTGNNSPLHF. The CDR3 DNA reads TGTGCCAGCAGACGGGAGGGGACAGGAAATAATTCACCCCTCCACTTT.

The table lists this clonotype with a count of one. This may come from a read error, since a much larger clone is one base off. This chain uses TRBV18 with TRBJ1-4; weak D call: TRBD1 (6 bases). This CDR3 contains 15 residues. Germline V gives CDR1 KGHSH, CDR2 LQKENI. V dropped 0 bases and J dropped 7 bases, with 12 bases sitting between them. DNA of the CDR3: TGTGCCAGCTCACCACCAGGGACAAACAGTGAAAAACTGTTTTTT. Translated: CASSPPGTNSEKLFF. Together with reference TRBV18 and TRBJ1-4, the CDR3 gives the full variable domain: NAGVMQNPRHLVRRRGQEARLRCSPMKGHSHVYWYRQLPEEGLKFMVYLQKENIIDESGMPKERFSAEFPKEGPSILRIQQVVRGDSAAYFCASSPPGTNSEKLFFGSGTQLSVL.

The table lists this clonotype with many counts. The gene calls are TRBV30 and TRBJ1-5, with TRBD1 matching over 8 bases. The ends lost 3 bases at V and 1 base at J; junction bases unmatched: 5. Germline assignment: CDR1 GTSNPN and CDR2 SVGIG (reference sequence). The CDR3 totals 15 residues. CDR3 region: CAWSRGPRSNQPQHF. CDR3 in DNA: TGTGCCTGGAGCAGGGGGCCCCGAAGCAATCAGCCCCAGCATTTT.

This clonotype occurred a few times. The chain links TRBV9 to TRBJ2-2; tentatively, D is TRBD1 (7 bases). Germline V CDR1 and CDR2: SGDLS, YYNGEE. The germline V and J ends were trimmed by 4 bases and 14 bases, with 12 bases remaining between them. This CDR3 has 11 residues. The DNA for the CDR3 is TGTGCCAGCAGCTCAGGGGGGAAACTGTTTTTT. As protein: CASSSGGKLFF.

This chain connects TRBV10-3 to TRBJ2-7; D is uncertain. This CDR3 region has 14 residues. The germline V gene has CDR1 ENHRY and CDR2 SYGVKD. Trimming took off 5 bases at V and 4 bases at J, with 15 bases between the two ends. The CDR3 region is CAISHEHGWYEQYF. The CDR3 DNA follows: TGTGCCATCAGTCACGAACACGGTTGGTACGAGCAGTACTTC.

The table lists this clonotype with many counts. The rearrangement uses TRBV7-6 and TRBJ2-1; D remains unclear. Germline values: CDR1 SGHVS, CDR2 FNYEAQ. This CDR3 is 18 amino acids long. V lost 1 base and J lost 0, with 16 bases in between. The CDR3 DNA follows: TGTGCCAGCAGCTTAGGACTTGGGCGCCGTCTCTCCTACAATGAGCAGTTCTTC. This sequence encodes CASSLGLGRRLSYNEQFF.

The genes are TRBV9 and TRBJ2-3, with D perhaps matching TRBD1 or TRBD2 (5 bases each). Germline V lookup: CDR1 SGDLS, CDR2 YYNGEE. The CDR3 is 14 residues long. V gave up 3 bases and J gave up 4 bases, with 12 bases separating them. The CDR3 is CASSERPGPDTQYF. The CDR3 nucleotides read TGTGCCAGCAGCGAGCGGCCGGGGCCAGATACGCAGTATTTT.

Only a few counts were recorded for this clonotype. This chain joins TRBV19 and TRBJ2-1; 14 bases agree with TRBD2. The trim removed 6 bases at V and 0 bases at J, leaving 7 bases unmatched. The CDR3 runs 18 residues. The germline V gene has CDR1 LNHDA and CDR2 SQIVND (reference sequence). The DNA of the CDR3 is TGTGCCAGTAGGATCGGACTAGCGGGAGGAAGCTCCTACAATGAGCAGTTCTTC. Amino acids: CASRIGLAGGSSYNEQFF.

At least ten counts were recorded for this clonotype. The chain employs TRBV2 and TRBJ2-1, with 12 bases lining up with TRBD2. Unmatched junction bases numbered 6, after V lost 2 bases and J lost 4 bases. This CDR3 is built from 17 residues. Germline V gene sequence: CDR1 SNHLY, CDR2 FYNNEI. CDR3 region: CASSEWASGRVYNEQFF. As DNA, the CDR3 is TGTGCCAGCAGTGAATGGGCTAGCGGGAGGGTATACAATGAGCAGTTCTTC.

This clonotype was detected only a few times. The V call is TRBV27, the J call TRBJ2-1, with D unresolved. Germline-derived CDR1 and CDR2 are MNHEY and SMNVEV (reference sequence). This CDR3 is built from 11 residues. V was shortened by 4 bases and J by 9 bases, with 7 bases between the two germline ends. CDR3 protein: CASSSAVEQFF. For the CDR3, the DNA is TGTGCCAGCAGTTCCGCGGTTGAGCAGTTCTTC.

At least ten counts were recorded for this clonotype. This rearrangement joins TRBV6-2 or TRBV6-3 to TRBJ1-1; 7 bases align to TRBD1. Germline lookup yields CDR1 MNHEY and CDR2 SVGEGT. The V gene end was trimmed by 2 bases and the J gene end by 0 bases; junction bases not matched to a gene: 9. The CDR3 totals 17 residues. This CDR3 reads CASSYTQGVRVNTEAFF. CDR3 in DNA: TGTGCCAGCAGTTACACCCAGGGGGTCCGGGTGAACACTGAAGCTTTCTTT.

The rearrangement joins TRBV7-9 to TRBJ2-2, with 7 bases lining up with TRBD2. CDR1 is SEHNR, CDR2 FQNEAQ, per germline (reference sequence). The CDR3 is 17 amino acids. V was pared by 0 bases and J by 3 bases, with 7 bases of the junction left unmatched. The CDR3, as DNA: TGTGCCAGCAGCTTAGCTGCTGGCGGGAGCCACACCGGGGAGCTGTTTTTT. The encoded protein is CASSLAAGGSHTGELFF.

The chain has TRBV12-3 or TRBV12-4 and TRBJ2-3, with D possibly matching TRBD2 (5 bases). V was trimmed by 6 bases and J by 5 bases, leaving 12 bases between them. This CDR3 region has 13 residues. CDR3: CASRPRARDTQYF. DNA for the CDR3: TGTGCCAGCAGGCCGAGGGCTCGAGATACGCAGTATTTT.

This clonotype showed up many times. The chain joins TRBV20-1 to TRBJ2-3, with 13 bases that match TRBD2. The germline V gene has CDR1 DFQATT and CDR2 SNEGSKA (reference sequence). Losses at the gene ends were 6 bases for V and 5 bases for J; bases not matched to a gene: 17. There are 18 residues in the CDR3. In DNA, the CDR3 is TGCAGTGCCAATCTCGGACTAGCGGGAGAGTTTTTTAGAGATACGCAGTATTTT. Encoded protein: CSANLGLAGEFFRDTQYF.

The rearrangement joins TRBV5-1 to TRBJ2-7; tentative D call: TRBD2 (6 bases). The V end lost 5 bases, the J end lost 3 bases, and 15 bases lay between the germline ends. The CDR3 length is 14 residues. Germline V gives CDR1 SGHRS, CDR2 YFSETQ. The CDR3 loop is CASRPAGSHYEQYF. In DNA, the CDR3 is TGCGCCAGCAGGCCCGCGGGGAGCCACTACGAGCAGTACTTC.

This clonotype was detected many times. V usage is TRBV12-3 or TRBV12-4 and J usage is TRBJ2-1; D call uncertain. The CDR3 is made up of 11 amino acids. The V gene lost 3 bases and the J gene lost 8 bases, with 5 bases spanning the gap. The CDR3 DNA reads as TGTGCCAGCAGTTTTGTGCATGAGCAGTTCTTC. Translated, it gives CASSFVHEQFF.

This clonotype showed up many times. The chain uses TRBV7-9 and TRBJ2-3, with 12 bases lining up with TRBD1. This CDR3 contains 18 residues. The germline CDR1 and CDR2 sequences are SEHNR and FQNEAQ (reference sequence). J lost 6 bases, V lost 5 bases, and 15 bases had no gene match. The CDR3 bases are TGTGCCAGCAGCCCCCTCCGGTTAACGGGACAGGGGGCTGATACGCAGTATTTT. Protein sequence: CASSPLRLTGQGADTQYF.

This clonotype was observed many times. This CDR3 is CASSPTGSKNIQYF. The CDR3 nucleotides read TGTGCCAGCTCACCAACAGGGTCCAAAAACATTCAGTACTTC. The chain couples TRBV18 to TRBJ2-4; tentatively, D is TRBD1 (6 bases). Germline assignment: CDR1 KGHSH and CDR2 LQKENI. This CDR3 spans 14 amino acids. Trimming removed 2 bases at V and 2 bases at J, with 7 bases between.

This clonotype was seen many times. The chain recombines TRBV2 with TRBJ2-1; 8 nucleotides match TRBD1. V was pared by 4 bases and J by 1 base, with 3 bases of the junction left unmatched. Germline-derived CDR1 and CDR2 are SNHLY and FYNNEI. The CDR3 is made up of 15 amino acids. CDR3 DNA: TGTGCCAGCAGTGCAGACAGGGGTTCCTACAATGAGCAGTTCTTC. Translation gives CASSADRGSYNEQFF.

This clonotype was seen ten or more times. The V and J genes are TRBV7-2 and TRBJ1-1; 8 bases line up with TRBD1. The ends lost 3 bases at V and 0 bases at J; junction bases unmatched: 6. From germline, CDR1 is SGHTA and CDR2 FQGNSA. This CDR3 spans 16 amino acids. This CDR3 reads CASSFQPGGLNTEAFF. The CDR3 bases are TGTGCCAGCAGCTTTCAGCCAGGGGGCTTGAACACTGAAGCTTTCTTT. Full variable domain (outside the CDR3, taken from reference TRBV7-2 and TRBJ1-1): GAGVSQSPSNKVTEKGKDVELRCDPISGHTALYWYRQSLGQGLEFLIYFQGNSAPDKSGLPSDRFSAERTGGSVSTLTIQRTQQEDSAVYLCASSFQPGGLNTEAFFGQGTRLTVV.

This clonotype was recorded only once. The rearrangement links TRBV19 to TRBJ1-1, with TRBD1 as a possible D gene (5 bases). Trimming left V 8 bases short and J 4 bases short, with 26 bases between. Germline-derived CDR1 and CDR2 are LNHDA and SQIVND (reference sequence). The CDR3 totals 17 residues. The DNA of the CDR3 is TGTGCCAGTCGGGAACCCTTTCCTCAGGGTCTGGGCACTGAAGCTTTCTTT. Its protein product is CASREPFPQGLGTEAFF.

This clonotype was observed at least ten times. The CDR3 here is CASSLGVGTPLEEFF. CDR3 bases: TGTGCCAGCAGCTTAGGTGTCGGGACACCTCTGGAGGAGTTCTTC. The chain has TRBV11-1 and TRBJ2-1; a weak D match, TRBD1 (6 bases). The germline V gene encodes CDR1 SGHAT and CDR2 FQDESV (reference sequence). There are 15 residues in the CDR3. The V end lost 1 base, the J end lost 14 bases, and 21 bases lay between the germline ends.

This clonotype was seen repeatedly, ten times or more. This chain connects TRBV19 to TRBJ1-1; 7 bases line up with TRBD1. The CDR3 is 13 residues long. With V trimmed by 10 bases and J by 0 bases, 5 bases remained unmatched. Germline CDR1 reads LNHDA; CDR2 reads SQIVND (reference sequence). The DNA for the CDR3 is TGTGCCACCTCACAGGGGATGAACACTGAAGCTTTCTTT. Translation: CATSQGMNTEAFF.